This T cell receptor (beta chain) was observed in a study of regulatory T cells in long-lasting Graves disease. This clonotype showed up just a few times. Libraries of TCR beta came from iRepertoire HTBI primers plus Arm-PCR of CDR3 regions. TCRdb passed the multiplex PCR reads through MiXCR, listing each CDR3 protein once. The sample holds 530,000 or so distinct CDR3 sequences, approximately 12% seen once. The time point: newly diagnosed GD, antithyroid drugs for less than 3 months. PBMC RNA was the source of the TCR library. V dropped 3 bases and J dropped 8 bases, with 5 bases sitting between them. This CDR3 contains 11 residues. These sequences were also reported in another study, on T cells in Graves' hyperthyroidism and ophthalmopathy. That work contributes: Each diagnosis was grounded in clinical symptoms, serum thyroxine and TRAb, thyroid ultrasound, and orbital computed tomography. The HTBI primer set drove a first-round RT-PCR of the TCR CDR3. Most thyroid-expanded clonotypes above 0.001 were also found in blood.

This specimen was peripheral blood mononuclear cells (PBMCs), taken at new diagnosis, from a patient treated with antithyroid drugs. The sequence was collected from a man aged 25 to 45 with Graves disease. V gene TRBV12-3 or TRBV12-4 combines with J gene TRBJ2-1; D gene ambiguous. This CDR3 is CASSFGYEQFF. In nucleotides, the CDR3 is TGTGCCAGCAGTTTTGGCTATGAGCAGTTCTTC.